Below are 27 T cell receptor beta chains sequenced from a single sample in a study of blood T cell repertoires in COVID-19 (TCRdb year 2020). Library method: the immunoSEQ multiplex PCR assay. Not all clones reach the TCRdb copy of this immuneACCESS table, which keeps in-frame sequences only. Checked studies attribute under half of the gap to unresolved V genes and leave the rest unexplained. The sample table holds fewer than 400,000 clones, of which 90% to 95% were seen once. Less than 4% of the sample is held by the ten biggest clonotypes. Sequencing used PBMCs or T cells enriched from blood (not recorded which). The origin of the receptors is a woman younger than 45 who had been exposed to COVID-19.

The CDR3 region is CSVSTRSYEQYF. Here the CDR3 DNA reads TGCAGCGTCTCGACTAGGTCCTACGAGCAGTACTTC. The rearrangement links TRBV29-1 to TRBJ2-7; D perhaps matches TRBD2 (6 bases). Trimming left V 6 bases short and J 1 base short, with 10 bases between. From germline, CDR1 is SQVTM and CDR2 ANQGSEA. The CDR3 contains 12 residues.

The rearrangement links TRBV13 to TRBJ1-1, with D unresolved. Trimming shortened V by 5 bases and J by 5 bases, and 12 bases separated the two germline ends. Germline V gene sequence: CDR1 PRHDT, CDR2 FYEKMQ (reference sequence). The CDR3 is made up of 13 amino acids. In DNA, the CDR3 is TGTGCCAGCAGCCCCCCCGCAGTAACTGAAGCTTTCTTT. This translates into CASSPPAVTEAFF.

This clone was detected only once. V and J are TRBV5-1 and TRBJ2-3; D is unclear. Trimming cost V 0 bases and J 6 bases, with 14 bases left between them. This CDR3 has 15 amino acids. CDR1 is SGHRS, CDR2 YFSETQ, per germline. DNA of the CDR3: TGCGCCAGCAGCTTGGTGCCCGCAGCGTCCGATACGCAGTATTTT. It encodes CASSLVPAASDTQYF.

The chain joins TRBV30 to TRBJ2-5; 7 bases are a match to TRBD1. Germline V gives CDR1 GTSNPN, CDR2 SVGIG (reference sequence). This CDR3 is built from 12 residues. V gave up 2 bases and J gave up 13 bases; unmatched junction bases: 10. The CDR3: CAWSRGQRDVYF. The DNA of the CDR3 is TGTGCCTGGAGTAGGGGACAGCGAGATGTGTACTTC.

The chain joins TRBV5-1 to TRBJ2-7; 12 nucleotides line up with TRBD1. The CDR3 loop spans 16 amino acids. Germline V gene data show CDR1 as SGHRS and CDR2 as YFSETQ. V lost 4 bases and J lost 3; bases outside the gene matches: 8. The CDR3 reads CASSLDGTGGGYEQYF. The CDR3 nucleotides are TGCGCCAGCAGCCTGGACGGGACAGGGGGCGGCTACGAGCAGTACTTC.

The chain uses TRBV7-8 and TRBJ1-4; TRBD1 matches 7 bases. Trimming cost V 4 bases and J 4 bases; bases outside gene matches: 3. This CDR3 is 14 amino acids long. CDR1 and CDR2 (germline): SGHVS, FQNEAQ. The CDR3 coding sequence is TGTGCCAGCAGCTCAGGGGGTTTTAATGAAAAACTGTTTTTT. It specifies CASSSGGFNEKLFF.

This sequence joins TRBV7-3 and TRBJ1-6; 10 nucleotides line up with TRBD1. With V trimmed by 2 bases and J by 10 bases, 5 bases remained unmatched. The CDR3 length is 15 residues. The germline V gene has CDR1 SGHTA and CDR2 FQGTGA. CDR3 sequence (DNA): TGTGCCAGCAGCTTAGGGGACAGGGGAGCATCACCCCTCCACTTT. Translation gives CASSLGDRGASPLHF.

The chain recombines TRBV10-3 with TRBJ2-1, with TRBD2 matching over 8 bases. With 1 base clipped from V and 0 bases from J, the junction kept 5 bases outside the gene matches. In germline, CDR1 is ENHRY, CDR2 SYGVKD. The CDR3 covers 17 residues. CDR3 residues: CAISELGSGVSYNEQFF. DNA for the CDR3: TGTGCCATCAGTGAGTTGGGTAGCGGGGTCTCCTACAATGAGCAGTTCTTC.

The table lists this clone with a count of one. This sample also contains other DNA sequences that code for the same CDR3. The rearrangement joins TRBV7-3 to TRBJ1-1, with D perhaps TRBD1 (5 bases). CDR1 SGHTA and CDR2 FQGTGA come from the germline V gene. Trimming left V 5 bases short and J 2 bases short, with 9 bases between. The CDR3 contains 13 residues. As DNA, the CDR3 is TGTGCCAGCAGCAGCCAGGGTAACACTGAAGCTTTCTTT. Translating it yields CASSSQGNTEAFF.

The rearrangement joins TRBV3-1 (or the pseudogene TRBV3-2) to TRBJ2-5; TRBD1 agrees at 9 bases. CDR3 size: 16 residues. Germline V CDR1 and CDR2: LGHDT, YNNKEL (reference sequence). V was clipped by 4 bases and J by 5 bases; unmatched bases: 11. CDR3 sequence (DNA): TGTGCCAGCAGCCTACGACCGACAGGGGGAGTGGAGACCCAGTACTTC. Encoded protein: CASSLRPTGGVETQYF.

V is TRBV2 and J is TRBJ2-1, with 9 nucleotides matching TRBD2. With V trimmed by 4 bases and J by 10 bases, 11 bases remained unmatched. The CDR3 length is 15 residues. Germline lookup yields CDR1 SNHLY and CDR2 FYNNEI. The CDR3: CASSVTSGARGEQFF. The CDR3 nucleotides are TGTGCCAGCAGTGTGACTAGCGGTGCCCGGGGGGAGCAGTTCTTC.

The gene calls are TRBV10-3 and TRBJ1-6; D remains ambiguous. Germline values: CDR1 ENHRY, CDR2 SYGVKD. The V end lost 10 bases, the J end lost 0 bases, and 10 bases lay between the germline ends. CDR3 size: 14 residues. Here the CDR3 reads CATRGSSYNSPLHF. For the CDR3, the DNA is TGTGCCACCCGAGGGAGCTCCTATAATTCACCCCTCCACTTT.

The chain uses TRBV6-5 and TRBJ1-2; the D is unclear. Germline-derived CDR1 and CDR2 are MNHEY and SVGAGI. The CDR3 consists of 13 residues. V was pared by 5 bases and J by 0 bases, with 7 bases between. The CDR3 nucleotides read TGTGCCAGCAGTACACAAGCTAACTATGGCTACACCTTC. It codes for CASSTQANYGYTF.

Concerning this clone itself: The same CDR3 can be traced to other DNA sequences in this sample. The chain combines TRBV5-5 with TRBJ2-7, with unresolved D. The ends were cut back, 2 bases at V and 4 bases at J, with 10 bases in the middle. This CDR3 is built from 13 residues. Per the germline V gene, CDR1 is SGHKS and CDR2 is YYEKEE (reference sequence). Written as DNA, the CDR3 is TGTGCCAGCAGCTTACCTGGTGCGTACGAGCAGTACTTC. It translates to CASSLPGAYEQYF.

The chain uses TRBV4-1 and TRBJ1-2; D is unresolved. CDR3 length: 15 residues. Germline assignment: CDR1 MGHRA and CDR2 YSYEKL. Trimming took off 3 bases at V and 0 bases at J, with 11 bases between the two ends. The CDR3 DNA sequence: TGCGCCAGCAGCCACTCCGTCGACACTAACTATGGCTACACCTTC. It codes for CASSHSVDTNYGYTF.

V gene TRBV2 combines with J gene TRBJ2-5; possibly TRBD1 for D (5 bases). The CDR3 is 12 amino acids. Trimming cost V 8 bases and J 7 bases, with 14 bases left between them. CDR1 SNHLY and CDR2 FYNNEI come from the germline V gene. The CDR3 is CASRVQQGTQYF. The CDR3 DNA sequence: TGTGCCAGCCGGGTCCAGCAGGGGACCCAGTACTTC.

Details on this clone: A junction end diverges from the germline sequence, so it may reflect a read error. This rearrangement joins TRBV20-1 to TRBJ1-5; TRBD1 might be the D (6 bases). This CDR3 contains 17 residues. Germline lookup yields CDR1 DFQATT and CDR2 SNEGSKA (reference sequence). CDR3: CSASEGFDRGGKQPQHF. For the CDR3, the DNA is TGCAGTGCTAGTGAGGGATTCGATCGGGGGGGCAAACAGCCCCAGCATTTT.

This rearrangement joins TRBV19 to TRBJ2-7; perhaps TRBD1 as D (6 bases). This CDR3 has 15 amino acids. Germline loops: CDR1 LNHDA, CDR2 SQIVND (reference sequence). The V end was cut by 3 bases, the J end by 3 bases, with 15 bases between. In DNA, the CDR3 is TGTGCCAGTAGTATCGTGGCAGGGGTGGGCTACGAGCAGTACTTC. It encodes CASSIVAGVGYEQYF.

This chain connects TRBV11-2 to TRBJ2-7; TRBD2 aligns across 13 bases. The CDR3 runs to 14 residues. Trimming removed 4 bases from V and 4 bases from J; junction bases left unmatched: 1. Germline V gene sequence: CDR1 SGHAT, CDR2 FQNNGV. The CDR3 nucleotides are TGTGCCAGCAGCTCGGGACTAGCGGGATACGAGCAGTACTTC. Translated, it gives CASSSGLAGYEQYF.

The rearrangement joins TRBV7-2 to TRBJ1-6; no clear D gene. CDR3 length: 15 amino acids. V was cut by 0 bases and J by 7 bases, with 10 bases left in between. The germline CDR1 and CDR2 sequences are SGHTA and FQGNSA. This CDR3 is CASSLAGLGNSPLHF. In DNA form, the CDR3 reads TGTGCCAGCAGCTTAGCGGGCCTCGGAAATTCACCCCTCCACTTT.

The V call is TRBV18, the J call TRBJ2-5, with 8 nucleotides matching TRBD2. The CDR3 is made up of 17 amino acids. Per the germline V gene, CDR1 is KGHSH and CDR2 is LQKENI. V shed 0 bases, J shed 5 bases, and the junction held 11 bases outside the gene matches. The CDR3 region has the DNA TGTGCCAGCTCACCACCGGGACTAGATAGGATGAGCGAGACCCAGTACTTC. This gives the protein CASSPPGLDRMSETQYF.

The V and J genes are TRBV2 and TRBJ2-6; the D gene is possibly TRBD2 (6 bases). The germline CDR1 and CDR2 sequences are SNHLY and FYNNEI. The CDR3 is made up of 18 amino acids. Trimming shortened V by 3 bases and J by 0 bases, and 15 bases separated the two germline ends. The CDR3 nucleotides read TGTGCCAGCAGTGAGCTTCGAGCGGGCTCCTCTGGGGCCAACGTCCTGACTTTC. Protein sequence: CASSELRAGSSGANVLTF.

The chain is built from TRBV4-3 and TRBJ2-1; 8 bases are shared with TRBD2. Germline V gives CDR1 LGHNA, CDR2 YSLEER. V shed 1 base, J shed 2 bases, and the junction held 4 bases outside the gene matches. The CDR3 length is 16 residues. CDR3 region: CASSQVRGAPYNEQFF. The DNA of the CDR3 is TGCGCCAGCAGCCAAGTGCGGGGGGCACCCTACAATGAGCAGTTCTTC.

This clone was found once. The chain couples TRBV4-2 to TRBJ1-2; D is unclear. The CDR3 has 14 residues. The V and J ends lost 8 bases and 3 bases respectively, with 16 bases between them. The germline CDR1 and CDR2 sequences are LGHNA and YNFKEQ. Written as DNA, the CDR3 is TGTGCCAGCGGAAATGGGGAGGGATACTATGGCTACACCTTC. Its protein is CASGNGEGYYGYTF.

The chain recombines TRBV5-5 with TRBJ1-6; D remains unclear. V lost 0 bases and J 7 bases, leaving 8 bases between the germline ends. Germline V gene data show CDR1 as SGHKS and CDR2 as YYEKEE (reference sequence). This CDR3 region has 14 residues. The CDR3, as DNA: TGTGCCAGCAGCTTGGTGGCAGTAAATTCACCCCTCCACTTT. Translated: CASSLVAVNSPLHF.

The chain's CDR3 is CASHRSSNQPQHF. The CDR3 DNA is TGTGCCAGCCACAGGAGTAGCAATCAGCCCCAGCATTTT. The chain joins TRBV18 to TRBJ1-5; tentatively, D is TRBD1 (5 bases). The CDR3 consists of 13 residues. The V and J ends lost 8 bases and 0 bases respectively, with 8 bases between them. Germline loops: CDR1 KGHSH, CDR2 LQKENI.

The J gene is TRBJ1-5, the V gene TRBV20-1; possibly TRBD1 for D (6 bases). V was shortened by 5 bases and J by 5 bases, with 7 bases between the two germline ends. The CDR3 consists of 11 residues. CDR1 is DFQATT and CDR2 is SNEGSKA in the germline V gene (reference sequence). The CDR3 nucleotides read TGCAGTGCTGCAGGGGATCAGCCCCAGCATTTT. As protein: CSAAGDQPQHF.